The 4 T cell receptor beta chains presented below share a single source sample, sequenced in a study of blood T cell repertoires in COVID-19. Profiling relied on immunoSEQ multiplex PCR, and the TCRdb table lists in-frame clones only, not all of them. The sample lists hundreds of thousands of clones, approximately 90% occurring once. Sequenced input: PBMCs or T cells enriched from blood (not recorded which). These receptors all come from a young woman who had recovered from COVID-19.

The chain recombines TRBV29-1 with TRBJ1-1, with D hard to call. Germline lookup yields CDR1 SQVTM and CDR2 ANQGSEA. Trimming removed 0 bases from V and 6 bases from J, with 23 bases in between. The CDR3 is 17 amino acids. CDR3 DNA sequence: TGCAGCGTTGAAGATCTCTACAGCAAGGAATTACGCGCTGAAGCTTTCTTT. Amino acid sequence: CSVEDLYSKELRAEAFF.

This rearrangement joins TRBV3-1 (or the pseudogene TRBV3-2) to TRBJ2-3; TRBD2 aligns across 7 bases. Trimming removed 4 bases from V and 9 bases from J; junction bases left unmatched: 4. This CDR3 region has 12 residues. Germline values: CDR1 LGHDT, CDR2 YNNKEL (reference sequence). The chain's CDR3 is CASSLREATQYF. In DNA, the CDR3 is TGTGCCAGCAGCCTCCGGGAGGCCACGCAGTATTTT.

The CDR3 spells CASSIVVPGGLNTGELFF. The CDR3 region has the DNA TGTGCCAGTAGTATAGTAGTGCCAGGGGGTCTGAACACCGGGGAGCTGTTTTTT. The chain is built from TRBV19 and TRBJ2-2, with 7 bases lining up with TRBD1. Germline values: CDR1 LNHDA, CDR2 SQIVND (reference sequence). V dropped 1 base and J dropped 1; count of bases not matched to a gene: 9. The CDR3 consists of 18 residues. Filled out from reference TRBV19 and TRBJ2-2, the complete variable domain reads DGGITQSPKYLFRKEGQNVTLSCEQNLNHDAMYWYRQDPGQGLRLIYYSQIVNDFQKGDIAEGYSVSREKKESFPLTVTSAQKNPTAFYLCASSIVVPGGLNTGELFFGEGSRLTVL.

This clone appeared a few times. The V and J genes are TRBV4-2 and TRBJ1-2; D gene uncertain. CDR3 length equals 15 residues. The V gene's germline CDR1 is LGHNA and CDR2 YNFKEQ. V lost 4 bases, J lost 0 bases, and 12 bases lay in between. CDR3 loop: CASSPSPLANYGYTF. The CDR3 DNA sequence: TGTGCCAGCAGCCCGTCCCCCCTAGCTAACTATGGCTACACCTTC.